The next 30 T cell receptor beta chains were all read from a single sample in a study of blood T cell repertoires in COVID-19. Produced via immunoSEQ multiplex PCR; TCRdb's table is partial and in-frame only. The sample holds just over 300,000 clones, roughly 87% seen once. Sequencing was done on a sample of PBMCs or T cells enriched from blood (not recorded which). Source of these receptors: a woman under 30 who had recovered from COVID-19.

The J gene is TRBJ2-2, the V gene TRBV5-3; 14 bases map to TRBD2. TRBV5-3 qualifies as an ORF whose function is uncertain. This CDR3 is built from 16 residues. The J segment lost 2 bases and the V segment lost 4 bases, leaving 1 base of the junction unmatched. The CDR3 loop reads CARSGLAGGNTGELFF. The CDR3 nucleotides read TGTGCCAGAAGCGGACTAGCGGGGGGCAACACCGGGGAGCTGTTTTTT.

The CDR3 spells CASSIVGRGLAKNIQYF. The CDR3 region has the DNA TGTGCCAGTAGTATTGTCGGCAGGGGGTTAGCCAAAAACATTCAGTACTTC. The chain links TRBV19 to TRBJ2-4; TRBD1 matches 7 bases. The CDR3 totals 17 residues. Germline trimming cut 3 bases from V and 0 bases from J; bases unmatched to any gene: 8. Germline assignment: CDR1 LNHDA and CDR2 SQIVND (reference sequence).

V gene TRBV19 combines with J gene TRBJ1-3; 7 nucleotides align to TRBD1. Germline lookup yields CDR1 LNHDA and CDR2 SQIVND (reference sequence). The CDR3 sequence is 18 residues long. The V and J ends lost 2 bases and 2 bases, in that order; junction bases with no gene match: 12. CDR3 nucleotide sequence: TGTGCCAGTAGTATATGGGGACAGCGCGCACTGGCTGGAAACACCATATATTTT. Residues: CASSIWGQRALAGNTIYF.

This clone showed up just once. J is TRBJ1-2 and V is TRBV5-1, with D possibly matching TRBD1 (5 bases). Germline CDR1 reads SGHRS; CDR2 reads YFSETQ. The CDR3 contains 12 residues. V lost 0 bases and J lost 6, with 6 bases in between. CDR3 nucleotide sequence: TGCGCCAGCAGCTTGGCAGGGCATGGCTACACCTTC. This codes for CASSLAGHGYTF.

J is TRBJ1-5 and V is TRBV28; no firm D call. Germline lookup yields CDR1 MDHEN and CDR2 SYDVKM. The CDR3 spans 11 residues. V was clipped by 6 bases and J by 5 bases, with 5 bases between them. This CDR3 reads CASSGDQPQHF. The CDR3 region has the DNA TGTGCCAGCAGCGGTGATCAGCCCCAGCATTTT.

The V gene is TRBV7-2, the J gene TRBJ2-7; a weak D match, TRBD2 (5 bases). CDR1 SGHTA and CDR2 FQGNSA come from the germline V gene. V was pared by 1 base and J by 6 bases, with 13 bases between. The CDR3 length is 14 residues. In nucleotides, the CDR3 is TGTGCCAGCAGCTTAGGGCTCGAGAGGGCCGAGCAGTACTTC. Translation: CASSLGLERAEQYF.

V and J are TRBV28 and TRBJ2-1; the match to TRBD1 covers 8 bases. This CDR3 region has 16 residues. Unmatched junction bases numbered 4, after V lost 1 base and J lost 2 bases. Germline CDR1 reads MDHEN; CDR2 reads SYDVKM. The CDR3, as DNA: TGTGCCAGCAGTTTATCAACAGGGGGGCCCTACAATGAGCAGTTCTTC. Translation: CASSLSTGGPYNEQFF.

This clone was found once. The chain carries TRBV5-1 and TRBJ2-1, with 7 nucleotides matching TRBD2. Per germline, CDR1 SGHRS and CDR2 YFSETQ. The CDR3 runs 14 residues. The V segment lost 7 bases and the J segment 5 bases; nucleotides outside the gene matches: 9. The CDR3 reads CASSYLAENNEQFF. CDR3 sequence (DNA): TGCGCCAGCTCTTACCTAGCGGAGAACAATGAGCAGTTCTTC.

The gene calls are TRBV3-1 (or the pseudogene TRBV3-2) and TRBJ2-5, with 15 bases that match TRBD2. CDR3 size: 14 residues. Germline trimming cut 8 bases from V and 4 bases from J; bases unmatched to any gene: 2. Germline CDR1 is LGHDT and CDR2 is YNNKEL (reference sequence). CDR3 sequence reads: CASGLAGGRETQYF. The CDR3 DNA reads TGTGCCAGCGGACTAGCGGGGGGGCGAGAGACCCAGTACTTC.

This clone was recorded only once. CDR3 residues: CASSPGQGIYGYTF. The CDR3 region has the DNA TGTGCCAGCAGCCCGGGACAGGGTATCTATGGCTACACCTTC. The rearrangement joins TRBV6-5 to TRBJ1-2; 9 positions agree with TRBD1. The V gene's germline CDR1 is MNHEY and CDR2 SVGAGI. The CDR3 runs to 14 residues. The junction had 6 bases not matched to a gene; V was cut back by 6 bases and J by 4 bases.

The gene calls are TRBV5-1 and TRBJ1-2; TRBD1 agrees at 8 bases. V was clipped by 0 bases and J by 7 bases; unmatched bases: 14. CDR3 length: 17 amino acids. Germline V gene lookup returns CDR1 SGHRS and CDR2 YFSETQ. The CDR3 reads CASSLDVGAGGGGGYTF. The DNA for the CDR3 is TGCGCCAGCAGCTTGGATGTTGGGGCAGGGGGCGGTGGTGGCTACACCTTC.

The chain has TRBV28 and TRBJ1-1; D ambiguous. Trimming removed 8 bases from V and 6 bases from J, with 10 bases in between. The CDR3 extends over 11 amino acids. The germline CDR1 and CDR2 sequences are MDHEN and SYDVKM. This chain's CDR3 is CASGSGSEAFF. CDR3 in DNA: TGTGCCAGCGGATCCGGGTCTGAAGCTTTCTTT.

In this sample, this clone turned up a few times. The chain joins TRBV28 to TRBJ1-2, with D perhaps matching TRBD1 (6 bases). Trimming stripped 11 bases from V and 3 bases from J, with 10 bases between. The CDR3 spans 11 residues. Germline CDR1 and CDR2: MDHEN and SYDVKM. For the CDR3, the DNA is TGTGCCGTACAGGGTTACTATGGCTACACCTTC. It is translated as CAVQGYYGYTF.

The chain carries TRBV11-2 and TRBJ2-5; 7 bases agree with TRBD2. There are 16 residues in the CDR3. Trimming removed 5 bases from V and 5 bases from J; junction bases left unmatched: 14. Per germline, CDR1 SGHAT and CDR2 FQNNGV. For the CDR3, the DNA is TGTGCCAGCAGCCTAGGAGAGGGAGGGCCGACGGAGACCCAGTACTTC. Residues: CASSLGEGGPTETQYF.

The V and J genes are TRBV27 and TRBJ1-2; possibly TRBD1 for D (6 bases). The length of the CDR3 is 15 residues. The germline CDR1 and CDR2 sequences are MNHEY and SMNVEV (reference sequence). V dropped 4 bases and J dropped 4 bases, with 16 bases sitting between them. CDR3 loop: CASSSEDRLGYGYTF. CDR3 nucleotide sequence: TGTGCCAGCAGTTCCGAAGACAGGCTCGGCTATGGCTACACCTTC.

This clone was counted once. The V gene is TRBV28, the J gene TRBJ2-7, with D perhaps matching TRBD2 (5 bases). The V and J ends lost 5 bases and 3 bases respectively, with 20 bases between them. Germline assignment: CDR1 MDHEN and CDR2 SYDVKM. This CDR3 has 16 residues. This CDR3 reads CASSLVARTGYYEQYF. The CDR3 nucleotides are TGTGCCAGCAGTCTGGTGGCCCGGACGGGATACTACGAGCAGTACTTC.

The chain couples TRBV9 to TRBJ2-2; a weak D match, TRBD1 (6 bases). This CDR3 contains 14 residues. The germline V gene has CDR1 SGDLS and CDR2 YYNGEE. The V end lost 4 bases, the J end lost 3 bases, and 10 bases lay between the germline ends. The CDR3 is CASSLQGDTGELFF. CDR3 in DNA: TGTGCCAGCAGCCTACAGGGCGACACCGGGGAGCTGTTTTTT.

The rearrangement links TRBV4-3 to TRBJ1-2; D gene unclear. The germline V gene encodes CDR1 LGHNA and CDR2 YSLEER. Deletions cut 4 bases from V and 3 bases from J, with 15 bases between. The CDR3 has 15 amino acids. CDR3 sequence reads: CASSREVSGDYGYTF. DNA for the CDR3: TGCGCCAGCAGCCGGGAGGTCAGCGGGGACTATGGCTACACCTTC.

The rearrangement links TRBV9 to TRBJ2-1; D might be TRBD1 (6 bases). The CDR3 consists of 14 residues. CDR1 is SGDLS and CDR2 is YYNGEE in the germline V gene. The V end lost 2 bases, the J end lost 8 bases, and 14 bases lay between the germline ends. DNA for the CDR3: TGTGCCAGCAGCGTTGTGGGGGCGCGGGATGAGCAGTTCTTC. Translation gives CASSVVGARDEQFF.

This chain uses TRBV13 with TRBJ1-1; D is undetermined. V was trimmed by 4 bases and J by 1 base, leaving 10 bases between them. The CDR3 has 14 amino acids. The germline V gene encodes CDR1 PRHDT and CDR2 FYEKMQ (reference sequence). The chain's CDR3 is CASSSRPGNTEAFF. CDR3 nucleotide sequence: TGTGCCAGCAGCTCAAGACCGGGGAACACTGAAGCTTTCTTT. Complete variable domain (other parts from reference TRBV13 and TRBJ1-1): AAGVIQSPRHLIKEKRETATLKCYPIPRHDTVYWYQQGPGQDPQFLISFYEKMQSDKGSIPDRFSAQQFSDYHSELNMSSLELGDSALYFCASSSRPGNTEAFFGQGTRLTVV.

The chain combines TRBV19 with TRBJ1-2, with TRBD1 identical over 8 bases. Trimming removed 6 bases from V and 5 bases from J; junction bases left unmatched: 5. Looked up from germline, CDR1 is LNHDA and CDR2 is SQIVND (reference sequence). This CDR3 spans 13 amino acids. CDR3 amino acids: CASRPQGGYGYTF. CDR3 DNA sequence: TGTGCCAGTAGACCACAGGGGGGGTATGGCTACACCTTC.

This clone was seen a handful of times. The chain recombines TRBV5-4 with TRBJ2-5, with 7 bases matching TRBD1. The germline CDR1 and CDR2 sequences are SGHNT and YYREEE (reference sequence). The trim removed 5 bases at V and 5 bases at J, leaving 6 bases unmatched. CDR3 size: 13 residues. The CDR3 DNA reads TGTGCCAGCAGTTGGGACAGCCGGGAGACCCAGTACTTC. It translates to CASSWDSRETQYF.

The chain is built from TRBV18 and TRBJ1-4, with D uncertain. Between the trimmed V and J ends, which lost 0 bases and 8 bases, there was a span of 16 bases. The CDR3 has 16 residues. Germline loops: CDR1 KGHSH, CDR2 LQKENI. In DNA form, the CDR3 reads TGTGCCAGCTCACCACCGAGCAACCGCGGAGGGGAAAAACTGTTTTTT. Its protein is CASSPPSNRGGEKLFF.

The V and J genes are TRBV28 and TRBJ1-3; 7 bases map to TRBD1. V shed 4 bases and J 4 bases; nucleotides not matched to a gene: 10. CDR3 length: 16 residues. Looked up from germline, CDR1 is MDHEN and CDR2 is SYDVKM. The CDR3 bases are TGTGCCAGCAGTTCTCTAGGGGGCGCGGAAGGAAACACCATATATTTT. Protein product: CASSSLGGAEGNTIYF.

This sequence joins TRBV6-5 and TRBJ1-1; 7 nucleotides agree with TRBD1. Trimming at V came to 7 bases and at J to 5 bases, leaving 10 bases not matched to a gene. From germline, CDR1 is MNHEY and CDR2 SVGAGI. The CDR3 totals 14 residues. CDR3 sequence: CASKGSSGGTEAFF. In nucleotides, the CDR3 is TGTGCCAGCAAGGGGAGCTCAGGGGGGACTGAAGCTTTCTTT.

This clone was seen only once. The chain has TRBV5-1 and TRBJ1-1, with 7 nucleotides matching TRBD1. The CDR3 contains 15 residues. V shed 1 base and J 3 bases; nucleotides not matched to a gene: 6. The V gene's germline CDR1 is SGHRS and CDR2 YFSETQ. The CDR3 is CASSLYQGVDTEAFF. The CDR3 nucleotides are TGCGCCAGCAGCTTGTACCAGGGGGTGGACACTGAAGCTTTCTTT.

J is TRBJ2-2 and V is TRBV13; perhaps TRBD1 as D (5 bases). V shed 4 bases and J shed 6 bases, with 18 bases lying between them. Germline V gene sequence: CDR1 PRHDT, CDR2 FYEKMQ (reference sequence). The CDR3 covers 16 residues. The CDR3, as DNA: TGTGCCAGCAGCTATCTTAAAGGGGTTAAGTCCGGGGAGCTGTTTTTT. It is translated as CASSYLKGVKSGELFF.

The V and J genes are TRBV7-9 and TRBJ1-5; D might be TRBD1 (6 bases). In germline, CDR1 is SEHNR, CDR2 FQNEAQ (reference sequence). The V end was cut by 5 bases, the J end by 5 bases, with 10 bases between. The CDR3 spans 13 residues. The CDR3 here is CASSRYRDQPQHF. The CDR3 DNA sequence: TGTGCCAGCAGCAGATACAGGGATCAGCCCCAGCATTTT.

The CDR3 protein is CASITGGDTEAFF. In DNA, the CDR3 is TGTGCCAGCATCACCGGAGGAGACACTGAAGCTTTCTTT. The genes are TRBV28 and TRBJ1-1; D uncertain. The V gene's germline CDR1 is MDHEN and CDR2 SYDVKM. Trimming stripped 7 bases from V and 3 bases from J, with 12 bases between. CDR3 length: 13 amino acids.

This clone was detected once. This rearrangement joins TRBV11-3 to TRBJ1-1; 8 positions match TRBD1. The CDR3 has 13 residues. The V segment lost 3 bases and the J segment 4 bases; nucleotides outside the gene matches: 1. Germline V lookup: CDR1 SGHNT, CDR2 YENEEA. The CDR3 loop reads CASSFTGGTEAFF. CDR3 DNA sequence: TGTGCCAGCAGCTTCACAGGGGGCACTGAAGCTTTCTTT.